What follows are 18 T cell receptor beta chains derived from one specimen sequenced in a study of sequential checkpoint blockade in melanoma. Sequencing used immunoSEQ multiplex PCR; TCRdb keeps in-frame clones, though not all of them. Among roughly 8,400 clones listed, under 25% were seen once. Treatment of the sample: randomized to nivolumab then ipilimumab (arm A) or the reverse (arm B). This specimen was tumor tissue (inferred from file names), taken from a patient given nivolumab and ipilimumab in sequence. Source of these receptors: a human donor with melanoma.

By share of the sample, this clone is medium-sized. The chain carries TRBV6-8 and TRBJ2-7; 11 nucleotides line up with TRBD2. Trimming cost V 0 bases and J 3 bases; bases outside gene matches: 7. The CDR3 spans 17 residues. Germline V gene data show CDR1 as MNHGY and CDR2 as SAAAGT. In DNA form, the CDR3 reads TGTGCCAGCAGTTACTCCTCCCGTAGCGGGGGGGTCTACGAGCAGTACTTC. As protein: CASSYSSRSGGVYEQYF.

This rearrangement joins TRBV6-8 to TRBJ2-2, with D possibly TRBD1 on 5 matching bases. The V gene lost 7 bases and the J gene lost 7 bases, with 16 bases spanning the gap. The CDR3 runs to 14 residues. The germline V gene encodes CDR1 MNHGY and CDR2 SAAAGT. Written as DNA, the CDR3 is TGTGCCAGCACGCACTACCAGGGTCACGGGGAGCTGTTTTTT. Translation gives CASTHYQGHGELFF.

In its sample, this clone was seen a few times. V is TRBV9 and J is TRBJ2-5, with a possible D match to TRBD2 (5 bases). The germline gives CDR1 SGDLS, CDR2 YYNGEE. V lost 3 bases, J lost 5 bases, and 14 bases lay in between. The CDR3 extends over 14 amino acids. The CDR3 DNA follows: TGTGCCAGCAGCGCCCGGGCTAGCTTTGAGACCCAGTACTTC. It codes for CASSARASFETQYF.

The J gene is TRBJ2-1, the V gene TRBV10-2; 7 bases agree with TRBD2. The CDR3 has 13 amino acids. The V gene end was trimmed by 6 bases and the J gene end by 6 bases; junction bases not matched to a gene: 5. Germline loops: CDR1 WSHSY, CDR2 SAAADI. This CDR3 is CASRGGVRNEQFF. The CDR3 region has the DNA TGCGCCAGCAGGGGGGGGGTCCGCAATGAGCAGTTCTTC.

This clone was detected only a few times. In the same sample, other DNA sequences code for this CDR3. This chain connects TRBV11-3 to TRBJ2-5; 10 nucleotides align to TRBD1. Germline-derived CDR1 and CDR2 are SGHNT and YENEEA. The ends lost 4 bases at V and 5 bases at J; junction bases unmatched: 4. This CDR3 has 14 amino acids. CDR3 protein: CASSSDRGHETQYF. The DNA for the CDR3 is TGTGCCAGCAGCTCCGACAGGGGGCATGAGACCCAGTACTTC.

The rearrangement joins TRBV19 to TRBJ2-1; D call uncertain. Germline values: CDR1 LNHDA, CDR2 SQIVND (reference sequence). The CDR3 has 12 amino acids. Trimming cost V 1 base and J 12 bases, with 10 bases left between them. The CDR3: CASSIGLRGQFF. In DNA, the CDR3 is TGTGCCAGTAGTATAGGACTCAGAGGGCAGTTCTTC.

The V and J genes are TRBV14 and TRBJ2-1; D might be TRBD1 (6 bases). Germline V CDR1 and CDR2: SGHDN, FVKESK. CDR3 length: 14 amino acids. V was shortened by 4 bases and J by 6 bases, with 13 bases between the two germline ends. CDR3 nucleotides: TGTGCCAGCAGCCCCCCGGGCAGGGGCAATGAGCAGTTCTTC. This codes for CASSPPGRGNEQFF.

The V gene is TRBV19, the J gene TRBJ2-3, with D uncertain. Germline V gene lookup returns CDR1 LNHDA and CDR2 SQIVND (reference sequence). CDR3 length equals 14 residues. V lost 3 bases, J lost 2 bases, and 9 bases lay in between. CDR3 region: CASSIGATTDTQYF. The DNA of the CDR3 is TGTGCCAGTAGTATCGGAGCTACCACAGATACGCAGTATTTT.

This clone is deemed medium-sized. J is TRBJ2-5 and V is TRBV19; D gene uncertain. CDR1 is LNHDA, CDR2 SQIVND, per germline (reference sequence). The CDR3 is 13 residues long. Trimming removed 4 bases from V and 0 bases from J, with 6 bases in between. The CDR3 coding sequence is TGTGCCAGTAGTACCGACTACCAAGAGACCCAGTACTTC. It yields the protein CASSTDYQETQYF.

This clone was recorded many times. This sequence joins TRBV2 and TRBJ2-5; D gene uncertain. CDR1 and CDR2 (germline): SNHLY, FYNNEI. The CDR3 loop spans 16 amino acids. V lost 4 bases to trimming and J lost 0 bases, with 15 bases between them. CDR3 residues: CASSGMDHMYQETQYF. The CDR3 DNA sequence: TGTGCCAGCAGTGGGATGGATCATATGTACCAAGAGACCCAGTACTTC.

The genes are TRBV5-1 and TRBJ2-3, with 9 bases lining up with TRBD2. The V gene end was trimmed by 6 bases and the J gene end by 2 bases; junction bases not matched to a gene: 7. CDR3 length: 15 amino acids. CDR1 is SGHRS, CDR2 YFSETQ, per germline. The CDR3 bases are TGCGCCAGCAATCCCCTAGCGGGATCCACAGATACGCAGTATTTT. Translating it yields CASNPLAGSTDTQYF.

This clone has only a few counts. The genes are TRBV9 and TRBJ1-3; perhaps TRBD1 as D (6 bases). This CDR3 region has 16 residues. Germline CDR1 and CDR2: SGDLS and YYNGEE. Trimming stripped 4 bases from V and 2 bases from J, with 16 bases between. The CDR3 DNA is TGTGCCAGCAGCCCTCATTCAGGGGCAACTGGAAACACCATATATTTT. This codes for CASSPHSGATGNTIYF.

The V gene is TRBV6-8, the J gene TRBJ2-2; TRBD1 matches at 9 bases. CDR3 length: 16 residues. Germline V gives CDR1 MNHGY, CDR2 SAAAGT. The V segment lost 5 bases and the J segment 2 bases; nucleotides outside the gene matches: 6. This chain's CDR3 is CASSQTGGKNTGELFF. Written as DNA, the CDR3 is TGTGCCAGCAGTCAGACAGGGGGAAAAAACACCGGGGAGCTGTTTTTT.

This clone is categorized as large. The rearrangement links TRBV11-3 to TRBJ2-5; D gene uncertain. Trimming removed 4 bases at V and 0 bases at J, with 9 bases between. Germline V gene sequence: CDR1 SGHNT, CDR2 YENEEA. The length of the CDR3 is 14 residues. DNA of the CDR3: TGTGCCAGCAGCTGGTGGGCGGACCAAGAGACCCAGTACTTC. Protein: CASSWWADQETQYF.

The table lists this clone with a few counts. J is TRBJ2-7 and V is TRBV6-8, with 7 bases fitting TRBD1. V shed 2 bases and J 3 bases; nucleotides not matched to a gene: 7. The CDR3 loop spans 15 amino acids. CDR1 is MNHGY and CDR2 is SAAAGT in the germline V gene. This CDR3 reads CASSYGAGGIYEQYF. The CDR3, as DNA: TGTGCCAGCAGTTACGGCGCAGGGGGTATCTACGAGCAGTACTTC.

This clone was seen once. J is TRBJ2-7 and V is TRBV29-1; 7 bases fit TRBD2. Germline values: CDR1 SQVTM, CDR2 ANQGSEA. This CDR3 region has 14 residues. The junction had 14 bases not matched to a gene; V was cut back by 8 bases and J by 4 bases. CDR3: CSPHRGVSRYEQYV. CDR3 DNA sequence: TGCAGCCCTCACCGGGGGGTTAGCCGATACGAGCAGTACGTC.

This clone has a handful of counts. V usage is TRBV9 and J usage is TRBJ1-1; a weak D match, TRBD1 (6 bases). The CDR3 runs 13 residues. V was trimmed by 4 bases and J by 6 bases, leaving 13 bases between them. The germline V gene has CDR1 SGDLS and CDR2 YYNGEE. This CDR3 reads CASSINREAEAFF. The CDR3, as DNA: TGTGCCAGCAGCATCAACAGGGAAGCTGAAGCTTTCTTT.

The V gene is TRBV14, the J gene TRBJ1-5; D is unresolved. V was clipped by 1 base and J by 0 bases, with 13 bases between them. Germline CDR1 and CDR2: SGHDN and FVKESK. The CDR3 consists of 17 residues. CDR3 region: CASSQVGRRFSNQPQHF. Here the CDR3 DNA reads TGTGCCAGCAGCCAAGTAGGCAGGCGGTTTAGCAATCAGCCCCAGCATTTT.